The source of this T cell receptor beta chain is a study of OX40 agonist ivuxolimab in advanced cancers. Study-level information: An anti-OX40 (CD134) antibody with agonistic activity, ivuxolimab, was administered to patients.

The CDR3 is made up of 15 amino acids. Germline V gene sequence: CDR1 LNHNV, CDR2 YYDKDF (reference sequence). The J segment lost 3 bases and the V segment lost 0 bases, leaving 2 bases of the junction unmatched. TCRdb keeps only in-frame clones here, not all; method: immunoSEQ multiplex PCR. The sample lists 77,000 or so clones, approximately 90% occurring once. To note about this clone: Antigen specificity is unknown.

The study, taken as a whole, reports: More expanded clones were seen, on average, in CD8+ T cells than in CD4+.

This clonotype was sampled from an adult with an advanced solid tumor such as melanoma, head and neck, liver or kidney cancer. The sequences come from CD4+ or CD8+ T cells sorted from blood, collected in a trial of the OX40 agonist ivuxolimab. The genes are TRBV15 and TRBJ1-2, with 9 bases aligning to TRBD1. The CDR3 reads CATSREDRGDYGYTF. In DNA, the CDR3 is TGTGCCACCAGCAGAGAAGACAGGGGGGACTATGGCTACACCTTC.